This T cell receptor (beta chain) was identified during a study of PD-1 blockade in classical Hodgkin lymphoma (TCRdb year 2020). In the study overall: Nivolumab dosing was 3 mg/kg intravenously every 2 weeks, continuing until either disease progression or unacceptable toxicity. The study used TCR beta sequencing and CyTOF to define a peripheral blood immune signature of response to PD-1 blockade in classical Hodgkin lymphoma. Overall results and qualifications from the work: Baseline TCR diversity was reported to be lower in newly diagnosed patients than in healthy donors and to be lower still in relapsed/refractory patients. Patients starting nivolumab less than 1 year after ASCT had lower diversity and were excluded from later analyses to avoid confounding by immune reconstitution. CD4+ but not CD8+ TCR diversity rose significantly by C4D1 (p=0.0027 vs p=0.16), most apparent in complete responders (p=0.02). Trial patients achieving complete response had baseline diversity similar to newly diagnosed patients, whereas partial responders and progressors had significantly lower diversity. The study was restricted to a single clinical trial cohort, and the causes of repertoire differences, possibly disease activity or prior therapy, were left undefined.

Trimming removed 2 bases from V and 4 bases from J; the gene matches leave 7 bases unexplained. CDR1 and CDR2 were assigned from the germline V gene as MNHNS and SASEGT. From the cysteine up to the phenylalanine, the CDR3 has a length of 15 residues. CDR3 DNA only is kept here, 45 bases in frame from base 1. Of note for this clone: This clone's antigen is unknown. No clone much larger than this one lies a single base away; base qualities are absent.

Genomic DNA was extracted with the Qiagen DNeasy kit from unsorted PBMCs and from negatively selected CD4+ and CD8+ fractions. Using primers that anneal to V and J segments, immunoSEQ multiplex PCR amplified the TCR beta CDR3 regions. A synthetic immune receptor repertoire was used to minimize amplification bias, and any residual bias was removed computationally once sequencing was done. The study's own analysis went as follows. Repertoire diversity was quantified as the Shannon entropy index using custom Python scripts. Unsorted, CD4+ and CD8+ repertoires were analyzed separately, except in combined analyses where CD4+ and CD8+ sequences were merged in silico. A clone was considered expanded if an increase in frequency of at least 2-fold after treatment relative to C1D1 was found, and a pseudocount of 0.5 was applied to clones undetected at baseline. Singleton clones were defined as clones with 0 or 1 copy at C1D1, and non-singleton clones were defined as clones with 2 or more copies. Clones expanded in unsorted samples were annotated as CD4+, CD8+ or unknown by matching protein sequences in sorted samples from the same patient. Wilcoxon tests on paired samples were used to test diversity changes from C1D1 to C4D1. This is the immuneACCESS table as TCRdb keeps it, with only in-frame sequences that have V and J called. A part of the clones is gone; compared with another copy, unresolved V genes explain less than half, and the rest is unexplained. V and J calls and clone size come straight from that table; D and trimming were deduced from the DNA. Present in this sample are fewer than 50,000 clones, about nine tenths of which were seen just once. About a tenth of the sample is taken by the ten largest.

Reading the label with the study, this specimen's time point is: cycle 1 day 1 (C1D1), immediately before nivolumab initiation. Every trial patient had relapsed following autologous stem cell transplantation, and prior brentuximab vedotin exposure was what differed among cohorts A, B and C. The trial cohort comprised fewer than 65 patients with relapsed/refractory classical Hodgkin lymphoma whose best overall responses were complete response, partial response or progressive disease. In the multi-cohort phase II CheckMate 205 trial, trial patients received single-agent nivolumab. An independent review committee assessed best overall response by applying the 2007 International Working Group response criteria. Trial PBMCs were collected immediately before nivolumab initiation (C1D1) and during therapy at cycle 2 day 1 and cycle 4 day 1. Peripheral blood was collected in 8 mL Vacutainer Cell Preparation Tubes, from which PBMCs were isolated by centrifugation and then cryopreserved.

Sequencing was performed on peripheral blood mononuclear cells (PBMCs), taken at baseline. This receptor chain uses TRBV6-1 and TRBJ1-2, and 7 junction bases match TRBD1. The sequence was obtained from a human donor with classical Hodgkin lymphoma. The nucleotide sequence reads as follows: TGTGCCAGCAGTGAAAAGAGACAGGGCTTCTATGGCTACACCTTC. The translation is CASSEKRQGFYGYTF.